This TCR beta chain was found in a study of T cell responses to AZD1222 COVID-19 vaccine. V lost 5 bases, J lost 0 bases, and 14 bases lay in between. The CDR3 spans 16 residues. Germline V gene sequence: CDR1 MNHEY, CDR2 SMNVEV (reference sequence). The method was immunoSEQ multiplex PCR; TCRdb's version includes in-frame clones alone and lacks a portion of them. The sample yields over 150,000 clones, roughly nine tenths seen once. The origin of this receptor is an adult who received the AZD1222 COVID-19 vaccine. This specimen consisted of peripheral blood, obtained 28 days after the second AZD1222 dose. The chain uses TRBV27 and TRBJ2-4; D gene uncertain. The CDR3 protein is CASSPYVGSAKNIQYF. The CDR3 region has the DNA TGTGCCAGCAGTCCCTATGTGGGGTCAGCCAAAAACATTCAGTACTTC.